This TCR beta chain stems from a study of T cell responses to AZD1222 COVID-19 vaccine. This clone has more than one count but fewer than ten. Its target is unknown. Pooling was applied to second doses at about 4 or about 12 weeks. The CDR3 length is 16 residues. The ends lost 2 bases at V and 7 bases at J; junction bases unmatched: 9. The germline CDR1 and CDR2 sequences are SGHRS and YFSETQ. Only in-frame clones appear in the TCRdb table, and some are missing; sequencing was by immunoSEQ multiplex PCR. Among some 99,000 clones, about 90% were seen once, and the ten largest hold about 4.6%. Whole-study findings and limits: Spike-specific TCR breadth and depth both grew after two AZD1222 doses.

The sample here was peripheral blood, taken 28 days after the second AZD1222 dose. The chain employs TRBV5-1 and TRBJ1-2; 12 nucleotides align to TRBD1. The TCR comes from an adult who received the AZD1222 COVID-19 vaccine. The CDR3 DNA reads TGCGCCAGCAGCTTTGGGACAGGGGGCGAAGGAGGTGGCTACACCTTC. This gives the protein CASSFGTGGEGGGYTF.